One sample yielded the 11 T cell receptor beta chains listed below, sequenced in a study of T cell clonality in common variable immunodeficiency. Study results and limitations: Fewer deletions and N-nucleotide insertions were reportedly seen in common variable immunodeficiency TCR beta sequences.

TCRdb's copy holds only in-frame clones and misses some; the assay was immunoSEQ multiplex PCR. The profile covers about 34,000 clones, none occurring a single time. Their specific antigens are unknown. The sample taken for sequencing was peripheral blood mononuclear cells. These receptors were obtained from a human donor with common variable immunodeficiency.

This clone has ten or more counts. The observed sequence ends 3 residues before the CDR3 terminus, with the missing tail filled in from the germline J gene. The V gene is TRBV7-2, the J gene TRBJ2-1; tentative D call: TRBD2 (7 bases). The CDR3 has 15 amino acids. V was cut by 5 bases and J by 4 bases, with 15 bases left in between. Germline V gene lookup returns CDR1 SGHTA and CDR2 FQGNSA. CDR3 DNA, as far as it was read: TGTGCCAGCAGCCCTACAGGGCGGGGGTACAATGAG. Translation: CASSPTGRGYNE. The whole CDR3 sequence is CASSPTGRGYNEQFF.

In this sample, this clone turned up many times. The read stops 3 residues short of the end of the CDR3; the missing end is completed from the germline J gene. J is TRBJ1-4 and V is TRBV30; weak D call: TRBD1 (6 bases). Germline CDR1 is GTSNPN and CDR2 is SVGIG (reference sequence). V shed 0 bases and J shed 6 bases, with 14 bases lying between them. This CDR3 is 15 amino acids long. This CDR3 is CAWSVHPGEHEKLFF. CDR3 bases read: TGTGCCTGGAGTGTACACCCAGGGGAGCATGAAAAA. Based on the CDR3 plus reference TRBV30 and TRBJ1-4, the full variable domain is SQTIHQWPATLVQPVGSPLSLECTVEGTSNPNLYWYRQAAGRGLQLLFYSVGIGQISSEVPQNLSASRPQDRQFILSSKKLLLSDSGFYLCAWSVHPGEHEKLFFGSGTQLSVL.

In the case of this clone: The read is 3 residues too short to cover the CDR3 end, so that end is filled in from the germline J gene. The chain carries TRBV11-1 and TRBJ2-7; 8 nucleotides match TRBD2. The CDR3 spans 13 residues. The germline gives CDR1 SGHAT, CDR2 FQDESV (reference sequence). V lost 5 bases and J lost 6; bases outside the gene matches: 6. The CDR3 loop is CASSAGTRSEQYF. The DNA read from the CDR3 is TGTGCCAGCAGCGCCGGGACTAGGAGCGAG.

With regard to this clone: Read coverage stops 3 residues before the CDR3 terminus; the germline J gene supplies the remainder. The chain links TRBV2 to TRBJ2-1; possible D gene TRBD2, 6 bases. Trimming took 7 bases from V and 5 from J, leaving 12 bases between them. Germline values: CDR1 SNHLY, CDR2 FYNNEI. This CDR3 has 13 amino acids. CDR3: CASTWEDNNEQFF. The sequenced CDR3 bases are TGTGCCAGCACATGGGAGGACAACAATGAG. The full variable domain, with the rest looked up from reference TRBV2 and TRBJ2-1, is EPEVTQTPSHQVTQMGQEVILRCVPISNHLYFYWYRQILGQKVEFLVSFYNNEISEKSEIFDDQFSVERPDGSNFTLKIRSTKLEDSAMYFCASTWEDNNEQFFGPGTRLTVL.

This clone was counted a few times. The CDR3 goes on 3 residues after the read ends, and that part is filled in from the germline J gene. In the same sample, other DNA sequences code for this CDR3. This chain uses TRBV7-6 with TRBJ1-4; 9 nucleotides line up with TRBD1. This CDR3 contains 13 residues. V lost 3 bases and J lost 8; bases outside the gene matches: 1. CDR1 SGHVS and CDR2 FNYEAQ come from the germline V gene. The CDR3 DNA, read in part, is TGTGCCAGCAGCTTGACAGGGGGGGAAAAA. The encoded protein is CASSLTGGEK. The entire CDR3 reads CASSLTGGEKLFF.

Note on this clone: The sequenced fragment ends 3 residues before the CDR3 boundary, so the rest is inferred from the germline J gene. The rearrangement links TRBV2 to TRBJ2-5; maybe TRBD2 (6 bases). V was cut by 6 bases and J by 3 bases, with 14 bases left in between. The CDR3 is 14 amino acids. Germline V gene lookup returns CDR1 SNHLY and CDR2 FYNNEI. The part of the CDR3 DNA that was read is TGTGCCAGCAGGCCTACTAGCACGGAAGAGACC. The encoded protein is CASRPTSTEET. The whole CDR3 protein is CASRPTSTEETQYF.

This clone turned up a few times. The read comes to an end 3 residues before the CDR3 does, leaving the germline J gene to fill in the end. The V call is TRBV7-3, the J call TRBJ1-1; 7 positions match TRBD1. Germline V lookup: CDR1 SGHTA, CDR2 FQGTGA. The CDR3 length is 14 residues. V was clipped by 5 bases and J by 5 bases; unmatched bases: 8. The CDR3 reads CASSTRQGRTEAFF. The sequenced part of the CDR3 DNA is TGTGCCAGCAGCACCCGACAGGGAAGAACTGAA.

By sample fraction, this clone is medium-sized. The read finishes 3 residues shy of the CDR3 end, and the germline J gene is used to complete it. The chain couples TRBV9 to TRBJ1-3; D might be TRBD1 (5 bases). CDR1 is SGDLS and CDR2 is YYNGEE in the germline V gene. The CDR3 loop spans 13 amino acids. V dropped 3 bases and J dropped 2 bases, with 6 bases sitting between them. CDR3 sequence reads: CASSADTGNTIYF. CDR3 DNA (partial): TGTGCCAGCAGCGCGGACACTGGAAACACC.

This clone was observed many times. Read coverage stops 3 residues before the CDR3 terminus; the germline J gene supplies the remainder. The chain recombines TRBV10-3 with TRBJ1-1, with D possibly being TRBD1 (6 bases). The V gene's germline CDR1 is ENHRY and CDR2 SYGVKD. The CDR3 is 12 residues long. Trimming removed 4 bases at V and 4 bases at J, with 7 bases between. The CDR3 bases that were read are TGTGCCATCAGTGGAGGGGGCACTGAA. As protein: CAISGGGTE. The CDR3 in its entirety is CAISGGGTEAFF.

Regarding this clone: The read halts 3 residues ahead of the CDR3 end, with the missing end drawn from the germline J gene. The V call is TRBV19, the J call TRBJ2-7, with TRBD1 matching over 9 bases. The V and J ends lost 5 bases and 3 bases, in that order; junction bases with no gene match: 2. There are 13 residues in the CDR3. From germline, CDR1 is LNHDA and CDR2 SQIVND (reference sequence). The CDR3 region is CASSLDRGYEQYF. The CDR3 bases that were read are TGTGCCAGTAGTCTGGACAGGGGCTACGAG.

The sample holds many counts of this clone. The read falls 3 residues short of the CDR3 end, and the missing part is taken from the germline J gene. The chain uses TRBV29-1 and TRBJ2-7, with no clear D. The CDR3 contains 11 residues. V was trimmed by 3 bases and J by 3 bases, leaving 6 bases between them. Looked up from germline, CDR1 is SQVTM and CDR2 is ANQGSEA. The part of the CDR3 DNA that was read is TGCAGCGTTGAGGCCAACTACGAG. It encodes CSVEANYE. The whole CDR3 reads CSVEANYEQYF.